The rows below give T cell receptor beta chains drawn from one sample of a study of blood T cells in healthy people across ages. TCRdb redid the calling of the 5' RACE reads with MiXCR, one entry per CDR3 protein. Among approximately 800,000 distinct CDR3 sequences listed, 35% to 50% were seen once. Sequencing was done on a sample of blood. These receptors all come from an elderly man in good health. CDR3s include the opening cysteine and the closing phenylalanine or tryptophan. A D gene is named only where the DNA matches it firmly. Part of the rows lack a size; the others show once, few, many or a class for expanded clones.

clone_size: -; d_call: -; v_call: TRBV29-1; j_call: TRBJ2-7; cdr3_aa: CSVDPGPASEQYF; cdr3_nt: TGCAGCGTTGACCCCGGGCCGGCGTCGGAGCAGTACTTC
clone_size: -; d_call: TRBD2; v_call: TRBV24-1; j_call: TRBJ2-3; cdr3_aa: CAPPSGSEWDTQYF; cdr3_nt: TGTGCCCCCCCCAGCGGGAGTGAGTGGGATACGCAGTATTTT
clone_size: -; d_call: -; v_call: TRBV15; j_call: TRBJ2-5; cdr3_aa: CATSPMYQETQYF; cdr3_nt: TGTGCCACCAGCCCTATGTACCAAGAGACCCAGTACTTC
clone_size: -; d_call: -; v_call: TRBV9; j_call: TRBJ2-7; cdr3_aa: CASSVGWGPSYEQYF; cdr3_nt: TGTGCCAGCAGCGTAGGCTGGGGCCCATCGTACGAGCAGTACTTC
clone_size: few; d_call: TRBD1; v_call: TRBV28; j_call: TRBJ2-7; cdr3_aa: CASSSLTRGIYNEQYF; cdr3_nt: TGTGCCAGCAGTTCTCTGACCAGGGGGATCTACAATGAGCAGTACTTC
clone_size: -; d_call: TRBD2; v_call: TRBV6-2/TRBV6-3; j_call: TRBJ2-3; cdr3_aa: CASRLLAGGDTQYF; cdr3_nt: TGTGCCAGCCGACTCCTAGCGGGAGGAGATACGCAGTATTTT
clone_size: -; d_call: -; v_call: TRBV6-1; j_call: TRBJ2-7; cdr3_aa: CASSEGGDTYEQYF; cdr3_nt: TGTGCCAGCAGTGAAGGCGGGGATACCTACGAGCAGTACTTC
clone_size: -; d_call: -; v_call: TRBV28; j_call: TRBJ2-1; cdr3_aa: CASSLIRNEQFF; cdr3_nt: TGTGCCAGCAGTCTCATCAGGAACGAGCAGTTCTTC
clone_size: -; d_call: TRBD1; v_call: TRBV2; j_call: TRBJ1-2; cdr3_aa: CASSELQGAVGYTF; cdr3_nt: TGTGCCAGCAGTGAACTACAGGGGGCTGTTGGCTACACCTTC
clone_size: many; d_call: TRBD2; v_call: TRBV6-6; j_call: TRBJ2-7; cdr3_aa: CASSYVGAGGSEQYF; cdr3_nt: TGTGCCAGCAGTTACGTGGGAGCGGGAGGCTCCGAGCAGTACTTC
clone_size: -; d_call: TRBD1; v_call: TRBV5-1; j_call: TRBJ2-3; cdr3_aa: CASSLMGTGATDTQYF; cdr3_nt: TGCGCCAGCAGCTTGATGGGGACAGGGGCAACAGATACGCAGTATTTT
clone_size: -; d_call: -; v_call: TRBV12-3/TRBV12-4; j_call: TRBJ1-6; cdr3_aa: CASSGGGLNSPLHF; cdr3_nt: TGTGCCAGCTCGGGGGGGGGCCTAAATTCACCCCTCCACTTT
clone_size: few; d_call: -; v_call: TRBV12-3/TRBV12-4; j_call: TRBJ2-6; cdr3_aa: CASSAVSGANVLTF; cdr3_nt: TGTGCCAGCAGTGCAGTCTCTGGGGCCAACGTCCTGACTTTC
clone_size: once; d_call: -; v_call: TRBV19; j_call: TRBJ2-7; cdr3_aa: CASSIRDGTYEQYF; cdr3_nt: TGTGCCAGTAGTATCCGGGACGGTACCTACGAGCAGTACTTC
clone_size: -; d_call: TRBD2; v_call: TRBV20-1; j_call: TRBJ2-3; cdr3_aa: CSAKGLAATDTRYF; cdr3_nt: TGCAGTGCTAAGGGACTAGCGGCCACAGATACGCGGTATTTT
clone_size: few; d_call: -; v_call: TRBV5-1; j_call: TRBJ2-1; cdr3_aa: CASSSDQVVQFF; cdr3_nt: TGCGCCAGCAGCTCGGACCAAGTCGTCCAGTTCTTC
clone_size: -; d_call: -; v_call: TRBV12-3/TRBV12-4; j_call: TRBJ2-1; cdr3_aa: CASSFDGGIRNNEQFF; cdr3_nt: TGTGCCAGCAGTTTTGACGGCGGGATCAGGAACAATGAGCAGTTCTTC
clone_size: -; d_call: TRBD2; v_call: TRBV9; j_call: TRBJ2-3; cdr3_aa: CASKSGGANSDTQYF; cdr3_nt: TGTGCCAGCAAAAGCGGGGGGGCCAATTCAGATACGCAGTATTTT
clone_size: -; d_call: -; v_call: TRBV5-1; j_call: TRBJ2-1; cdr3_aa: CASSQITGKPVNEQFF; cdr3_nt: TGCGCCAGCAGCCAGATTACAGGGAAGCCGGTCAATGAGCAGTTCTTC
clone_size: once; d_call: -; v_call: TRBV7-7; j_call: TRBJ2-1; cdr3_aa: CASSWSRGVGETQFF; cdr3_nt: TGTGCTAGCAGCTGGTCGAGGGGAGTCGGAGAGACCCAGTTCTTC
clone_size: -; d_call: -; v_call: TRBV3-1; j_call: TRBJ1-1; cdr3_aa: CASSHLDSPTFF; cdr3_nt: TGTGCCAGCAGCCATCTCGACAGTCCTACTTTCTTT
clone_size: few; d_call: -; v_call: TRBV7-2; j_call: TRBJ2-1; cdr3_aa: CASSFLALEQFF; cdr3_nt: TGTGCCAGCAGCTTTCTGGCGCTTGAGCAGTTCTTC
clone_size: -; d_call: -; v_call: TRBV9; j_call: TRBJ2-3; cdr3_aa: CASTPWGYGSSDTQYF; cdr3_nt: TGTGCCAGCACCCCTTGGGGCTACGGGAGCTCAGATACGCAGTATTTT
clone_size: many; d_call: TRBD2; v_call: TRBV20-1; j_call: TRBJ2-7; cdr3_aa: CSADRPIAGGSSEQYF; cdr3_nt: TGCAGTGCCGACCGCCCCATAGCGGGGGGTTCGAGCGAGCAGTACTTC
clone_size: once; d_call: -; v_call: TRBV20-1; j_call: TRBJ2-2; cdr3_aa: CSARAPELFF; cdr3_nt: TGCAGTGCTAGGGCCCCCGAGCTGTTTTTT
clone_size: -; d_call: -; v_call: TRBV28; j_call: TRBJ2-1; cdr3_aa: CVSRTIDSYNEQFF; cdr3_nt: TGTGTCAGCAGAACCATTGATAGCTACAATGAGCAGTTCTTC
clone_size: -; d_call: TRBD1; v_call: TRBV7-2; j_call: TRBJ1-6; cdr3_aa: CASSSRQGMNSPLHF; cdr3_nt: TGTGCCAGCAGCTCCCGACAGGGGATGAATTCACCCCTCCACTTT
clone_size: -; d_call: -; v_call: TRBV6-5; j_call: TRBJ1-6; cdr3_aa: CASTARSNSPLHF; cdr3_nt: TGTGCCAGCACCGCAAGGAGCAATTCACCCCTCCACTTT
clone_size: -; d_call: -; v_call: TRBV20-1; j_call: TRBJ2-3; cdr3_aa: CSANDRSSNTQYF; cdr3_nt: TGCAGTGCTAATGACAGGTCATCAAATACGCAGTATTTT
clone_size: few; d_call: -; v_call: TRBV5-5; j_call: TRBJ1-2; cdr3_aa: CASSPAGEVYGYTF; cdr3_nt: TGTGCCAGCAGTCCGGCCGGCGAAGTCTATGGCTACACCTTC
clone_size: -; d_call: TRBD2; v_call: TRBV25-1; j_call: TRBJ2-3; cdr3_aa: CANRTRVSDTQYF; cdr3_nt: TGTGCCAACCGGACTAGGGTGTCAGATACGCAGTATTTT